The 4 T cell receptor beta chains below all came from one sample that was sequenced in a study of blood T cell repertoires in COVID-19. Data came from immunoSEQ multiplex PCR; TCRdb stores just in-frame clones and leaves some out. The sample holds roughly 180,000 clones; roughly 80% are singletons and the top ten take more than 9.5%. The sequencing input was PBMCs or T cells enriched from blood (not recorded which). Source of these receptors: a man aged 50-60 years who had recovered from COVID-19.

The rearrangement joins TRBV15 to TRBJ2-1, with 11 bases fitting TRBD2. Trimming at V came to 0 bases and at J to 10 bases, leaving 11 bases not matched to a gene. This CDR3 comprises 17 residues. Looked up from germline, CDR1 is LNHNV and CDR2 is YYDKDF (reference sequence). The CDR3 nucleotides are TGTGCCACCAGCAGAGATGAAACTAGCGGGAGAGTACTGGAGCAGTTCTTC. Translating it yields CATSRDETSGRVLEQFF.

This clone was seen only a few times. V and J are TRBV15 and TRBJ1-5, with a possible D match to TRBD1 (6 bases). Trimming removed 6 bases from V and 4 bases from J, with 10 bases in between. The germline CDR1 and CDR2 sequences are LNHNV and YYDKDF (reference sequence). This CDR3 is 13 amino acids long. CDR3 coding DNA: TGTGCCACCAGTGTAAGGGGGAATCAGCCCCAGCATTTT. This gives the protein CATSVRGNQPQHF.

The chain employs TRBV7-9 and TRBJ2-3; TRBD2 agrees at 9 bases. The CDR3 has 15 amino acids. The germline CDR1 and CDR2 sequences are SEHNR and FQNEAQ (reference sequence). V dropped 6 bases and J dropped 5; count of bases not matched to a gene: 9. CDR3 DNA sequence: TGTGCCAGCAGACCACCGGGACTAGCTATAGATACGCAGTATTTT. Translated, it gives CASRPPGLAIDTQYF.

This sequence joins TRBV18 and TRBJ2-2, with TRBD2 as a possible D gene (6 bases). The CDR3 is made up of 14 amino acids. CDR1 and CDR2 (germline): KGHSH, LQKENI. Trimming took off 6 bases at V and 4 bases at J, with 12 bases between the two ends. The CDR3 region has the DNA TGTGCCAGCTCCCTACGGGGGTCCACCGGGGAGCTGTTTTTT. This codes for CASSLRGSTGELFF.